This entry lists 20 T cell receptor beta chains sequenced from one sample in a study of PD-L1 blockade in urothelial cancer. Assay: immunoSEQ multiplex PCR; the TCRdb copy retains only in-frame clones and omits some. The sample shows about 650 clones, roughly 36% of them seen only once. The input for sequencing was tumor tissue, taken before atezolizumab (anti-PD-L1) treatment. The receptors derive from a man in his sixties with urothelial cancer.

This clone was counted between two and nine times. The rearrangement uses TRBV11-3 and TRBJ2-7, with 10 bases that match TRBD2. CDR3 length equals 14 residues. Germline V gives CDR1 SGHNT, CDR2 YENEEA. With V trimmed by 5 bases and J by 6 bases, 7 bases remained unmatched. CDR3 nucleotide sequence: TGTGCCAGCAGCCCTAGCGGGAGTAACCTCGAGCAGTACTTC. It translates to CASSPSGSNLEQYF. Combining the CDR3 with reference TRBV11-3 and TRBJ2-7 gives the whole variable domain EAGVVQSPRYKIIEKKQPVAFWCNPISGHNTLYWYLQNLGQGPELLIRYENEEAVDDSQLPKDRFSAERLKGVDSTLKIQPAELGDSAVYLCASSPSGSNLEQYFGPGTRLTVT.

CDR3 amino acids: CASSHRSSYNSPLHF. CDR3 coding DNA: TGTGCCAGCAGCCACAGGAGCTCCTATAATTCACCCCTCCACTTT. This rearrangement joins TRBV28 to TRBJ1-6, with D maybe TRBD1 (5 bases). Germline CDR1 MDHEN, CDR2 SYDVKM. CDR3 size: 15 residues. V lost 6 bases to trimming and J lost 0 bases, with 9 bases between them.

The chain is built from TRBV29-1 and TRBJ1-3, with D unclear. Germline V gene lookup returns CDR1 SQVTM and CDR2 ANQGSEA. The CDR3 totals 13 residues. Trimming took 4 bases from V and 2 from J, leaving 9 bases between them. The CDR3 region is CSVVLETGNTIYF. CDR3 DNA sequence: TGCAGCGTTGTATTGGAGACTGGAAACACCATATATTTT.

The CDR3 sequence is CASSLHLWNTEAFF. The CDR3 bases are TGTGCCAGCAGCCTGCACCTTTGGAACACTGAAGCTTTCTTT. The chain recombines TRBV14 with TRBJ1-1; D is uncertain. Trimming left V 4 bases short and J 1 base short, with 10 bases between. The CDR3 extends over 14 amino acids. CDR1 and CDR2 (germline): SGHDN, FVKESK.

For the CDR3, the DNA is TGTGCCTGGAGTGTATCCGGGACAACTAATGAAAAACTGTTTTTT. Protein: CAWSVSGTTNEKLFF. The chain links TRBV30 to TRBJ1-4; D gene ambiguous. In germline, CDR1 is GTSNPN, CDR2 SVGIG (reference sequence). The CDR3 runs 15 residues. V lost 0 bases and J 0 bases, leaving 8 bases between the germline ends.

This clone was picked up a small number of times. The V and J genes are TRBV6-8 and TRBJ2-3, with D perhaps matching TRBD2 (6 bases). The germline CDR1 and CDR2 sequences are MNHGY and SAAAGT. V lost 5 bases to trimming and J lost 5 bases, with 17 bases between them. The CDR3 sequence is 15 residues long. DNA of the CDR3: TGTGCCAGCAGTGCCCGAGCGGCCGGGGGAGATACGCAGTATTTT. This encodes CASSARAAGGDTQYF.

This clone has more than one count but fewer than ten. The CDR3 DNA is TGTGCTAGTGGTTTGGTCGAGGGGGGTAGCGGTAACACCGGGGAGCTGTTTTTT. As protein: CASGLVEGGSGNTGELFF. This sequence joins TRBV12-5 and TRBJ2-2, with D perhaps assigned TRBD1 or TRBD2 (6 bases each). Germline V gene data show CDR1 as LGHNT and CDR2 as FRNRAP. The CDR3 runs 18 residues. V gave up 0 bases and J gave up 2 bases, with 16 bases separating them.

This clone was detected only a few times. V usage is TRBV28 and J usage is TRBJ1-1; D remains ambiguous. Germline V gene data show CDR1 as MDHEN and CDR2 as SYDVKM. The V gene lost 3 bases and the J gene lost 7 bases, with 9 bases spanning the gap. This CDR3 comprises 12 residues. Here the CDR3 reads CASSFLSGEAFF. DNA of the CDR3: TGTGCCAGCAGTTTCCTATCCGGTGAAGCTTTCTTT.

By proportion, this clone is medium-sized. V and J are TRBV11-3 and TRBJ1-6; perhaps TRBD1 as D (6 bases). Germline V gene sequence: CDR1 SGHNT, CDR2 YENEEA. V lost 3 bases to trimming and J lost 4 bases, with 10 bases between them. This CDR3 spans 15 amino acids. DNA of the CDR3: TGTGCCAGCAGCTTTTTTACAGGGTATAATTCACCCCTCCACTTT. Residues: CASSFFTGYNSPLHF.

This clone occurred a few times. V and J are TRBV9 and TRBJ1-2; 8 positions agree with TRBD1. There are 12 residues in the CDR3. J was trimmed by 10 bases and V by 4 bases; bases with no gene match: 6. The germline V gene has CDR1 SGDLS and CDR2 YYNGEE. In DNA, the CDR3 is TGTGCCAGCAGCCTTCAGGGGGCCCTCTACACCTTC. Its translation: CASSLQGALYTF.

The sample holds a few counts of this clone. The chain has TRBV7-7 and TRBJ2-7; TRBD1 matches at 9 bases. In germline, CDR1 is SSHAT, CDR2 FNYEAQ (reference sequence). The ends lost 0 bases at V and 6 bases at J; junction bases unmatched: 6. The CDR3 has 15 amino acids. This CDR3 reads CASSLAGTGRGEQYF. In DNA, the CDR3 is TGTGCCAGCAGCTTAGCAGGGACAGGGCGAGGCGAGCAGTACTTC. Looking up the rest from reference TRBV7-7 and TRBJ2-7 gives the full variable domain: GAGVSQSPRYKVTKRGQDVTLRCDPISSHATLYWYQQALGQGPEFLTYFNYEAQPDKSGLPSDRFSAERPEGSISTLTIQRTEQRDSAMYRCASSLAGTGRGEQYFGPGTRLTVT.

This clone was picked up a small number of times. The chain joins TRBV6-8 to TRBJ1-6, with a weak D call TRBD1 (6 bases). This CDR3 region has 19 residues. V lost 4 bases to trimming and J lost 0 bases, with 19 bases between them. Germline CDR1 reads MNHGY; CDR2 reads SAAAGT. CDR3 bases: TGTGCCAGCAGTTCCCAGAGAACAGGGCATCGCTCCTATAATTCACCCCTCCACTTT. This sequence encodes CASSSQRTGHRSYNSPLHF.

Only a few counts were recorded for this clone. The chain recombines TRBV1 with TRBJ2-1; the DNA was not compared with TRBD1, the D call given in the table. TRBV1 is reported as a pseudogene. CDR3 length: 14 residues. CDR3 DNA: TGCGCCAGCAGCCAAGGGGGCCCCTACAATGAGCAGTTCTTC. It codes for CASSQGGPYNEQFF.

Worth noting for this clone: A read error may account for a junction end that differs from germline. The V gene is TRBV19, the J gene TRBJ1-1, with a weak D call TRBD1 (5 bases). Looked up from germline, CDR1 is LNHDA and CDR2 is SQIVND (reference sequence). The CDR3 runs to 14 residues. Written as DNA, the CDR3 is TGTGCTAGTAGCGGACACCTTATGAACACTGAAGCTTTCTTT. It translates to CASSGHLMNTEAFF.

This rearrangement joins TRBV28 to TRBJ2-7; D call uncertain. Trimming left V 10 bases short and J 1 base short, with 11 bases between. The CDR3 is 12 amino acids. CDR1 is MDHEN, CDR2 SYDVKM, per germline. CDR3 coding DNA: TGTGCCACCTCCGTTCTTTCCTACGAGCAGTACTTC. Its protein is CATSVLSYEQYF.

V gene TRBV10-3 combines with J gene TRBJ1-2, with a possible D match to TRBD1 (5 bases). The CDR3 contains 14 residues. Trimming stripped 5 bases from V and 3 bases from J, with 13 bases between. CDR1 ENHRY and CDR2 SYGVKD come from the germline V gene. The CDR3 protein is CAISTGTADYGYTF. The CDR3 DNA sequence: TGTGCCATCAGTACTGGGACCGCCGACTATGGCTACACCTTC.

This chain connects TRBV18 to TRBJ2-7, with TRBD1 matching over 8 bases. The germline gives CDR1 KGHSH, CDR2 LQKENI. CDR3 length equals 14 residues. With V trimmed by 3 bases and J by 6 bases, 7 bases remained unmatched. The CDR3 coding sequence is TGTGCCAGCTCACCTCTGGGACAGGACGTCGAGCAGTACTTC. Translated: CASSPLGQDVEQYF.

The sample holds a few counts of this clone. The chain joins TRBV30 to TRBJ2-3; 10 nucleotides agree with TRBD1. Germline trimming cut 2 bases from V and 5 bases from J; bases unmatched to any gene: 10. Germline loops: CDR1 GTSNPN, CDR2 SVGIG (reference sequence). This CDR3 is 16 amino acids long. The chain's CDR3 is CAWSPTGQGWVDTQYF. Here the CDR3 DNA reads TGTGCCTGGAGTCCAACGGGACAGGGGTGGGTAGATACGCAGTATTTT.

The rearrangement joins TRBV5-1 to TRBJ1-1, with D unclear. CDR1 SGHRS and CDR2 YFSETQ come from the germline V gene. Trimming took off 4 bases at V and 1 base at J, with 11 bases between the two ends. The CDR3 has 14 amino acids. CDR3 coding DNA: TGCGCCAGCAGCAACGCACAACCGAACACTGAAGCTTTCTTT. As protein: CASSNAQPNTEAFF.

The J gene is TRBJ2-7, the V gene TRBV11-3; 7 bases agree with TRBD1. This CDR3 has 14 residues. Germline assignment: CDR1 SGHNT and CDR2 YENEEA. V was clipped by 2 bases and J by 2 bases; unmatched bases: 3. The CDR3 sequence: CASSLTGVTYEQYF. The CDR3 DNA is TGTGCCAGCAGCTTAACAGGGGTGACCTACGAGCAGTACTTC. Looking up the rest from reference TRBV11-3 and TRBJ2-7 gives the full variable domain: EAGVVQSPRYKIIEKKQPVAFWCNPISGHNTLYWYLQNLGQGPELLIRYENEEAVDDSQLPKDRFSAERLKGVDSTLKIQPAELGDSAVYLCASSLTGVTYEQYFGPGTRLTVT.